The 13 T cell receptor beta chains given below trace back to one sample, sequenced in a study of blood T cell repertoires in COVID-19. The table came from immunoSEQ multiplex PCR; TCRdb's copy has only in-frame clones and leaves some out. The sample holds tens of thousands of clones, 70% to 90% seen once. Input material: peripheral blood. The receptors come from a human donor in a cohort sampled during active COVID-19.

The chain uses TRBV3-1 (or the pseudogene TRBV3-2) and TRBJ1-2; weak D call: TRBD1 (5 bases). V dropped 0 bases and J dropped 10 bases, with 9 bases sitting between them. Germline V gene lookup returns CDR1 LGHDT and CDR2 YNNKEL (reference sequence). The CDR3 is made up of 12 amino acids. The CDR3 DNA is TGTGCCAGCAGCCAAGACAGGGCCACCTACACCTTC. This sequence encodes CASSQDRATYTF.

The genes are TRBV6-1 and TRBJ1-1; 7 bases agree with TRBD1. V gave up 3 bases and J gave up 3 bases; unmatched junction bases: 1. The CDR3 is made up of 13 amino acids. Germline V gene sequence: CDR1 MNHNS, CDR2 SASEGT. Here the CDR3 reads CASSEQGDTEAFF. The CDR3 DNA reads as TGTGCCAGCAGTGAGCAGGGGGACACTGAAGCTTTCTTT.

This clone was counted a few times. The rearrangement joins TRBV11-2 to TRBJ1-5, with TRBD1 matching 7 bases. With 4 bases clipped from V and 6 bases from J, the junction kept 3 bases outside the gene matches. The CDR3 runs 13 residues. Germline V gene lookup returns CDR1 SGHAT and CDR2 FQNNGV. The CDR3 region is CASSSEGAQPQHF. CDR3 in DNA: TGTGCCAGCAGCTCAGAGGGGGCTCAGCCCCAGCATTTT.

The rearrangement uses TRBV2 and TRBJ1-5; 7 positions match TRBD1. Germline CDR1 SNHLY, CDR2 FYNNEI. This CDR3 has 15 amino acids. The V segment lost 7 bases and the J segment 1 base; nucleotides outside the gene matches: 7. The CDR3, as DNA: TGTGCCAGCATGAGGGACAGCCCCAGCAATCAGCCCCAGCATTTT. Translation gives CASMRDSPSNQPQHF.

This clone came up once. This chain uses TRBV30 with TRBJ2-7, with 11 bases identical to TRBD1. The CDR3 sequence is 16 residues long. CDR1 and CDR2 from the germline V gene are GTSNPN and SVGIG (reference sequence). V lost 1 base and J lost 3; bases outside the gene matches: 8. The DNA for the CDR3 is TGTGCCTGGAGTGGGACAAGGACAGGGGGCCGCTACGAGCAGTACTTC. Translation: CAWSGTRTGGRYEQYF.

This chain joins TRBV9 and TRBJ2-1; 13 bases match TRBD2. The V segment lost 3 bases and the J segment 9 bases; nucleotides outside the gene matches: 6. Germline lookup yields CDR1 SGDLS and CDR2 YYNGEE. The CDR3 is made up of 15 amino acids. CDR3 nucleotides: TGTGCCAGCAGCGCCGGACTAGCGGGAGTGGGTGAGCAGTTCTTC. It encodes CASSAGLAGVGEQFF.

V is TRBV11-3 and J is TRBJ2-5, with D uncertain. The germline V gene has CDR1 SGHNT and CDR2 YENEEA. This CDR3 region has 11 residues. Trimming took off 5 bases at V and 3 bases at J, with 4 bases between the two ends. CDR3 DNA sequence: TGTGCCAGCAGCAGAGAAGAGACCCAGTACTTC. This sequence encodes CASSREETQYF.

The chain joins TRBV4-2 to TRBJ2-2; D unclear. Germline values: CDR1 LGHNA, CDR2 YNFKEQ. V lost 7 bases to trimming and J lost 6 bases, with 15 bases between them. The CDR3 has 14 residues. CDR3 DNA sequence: TGTGCCAGCACTACACTCATAGCTTCCGGGGAGCTGTTTTTT. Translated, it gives CASTTLIASGELFF.

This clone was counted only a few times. The CDR3 sequence is CASRIRPLGQPQHF. In DNA, the CDR3 is TGTGCCAGCAGGATACGACCTCTAGGTCAGCCCCAGCATTTT. The chain couples TRBV6-5 to TRBJ1-5; D is uncertain. The CDR3 sequence is 14 residues long. The V and J ends lost 6 bases and 6 bases respectively, with 15 bases between them. Germline CDR1 MNHEY, CDR2 SVGAGI.

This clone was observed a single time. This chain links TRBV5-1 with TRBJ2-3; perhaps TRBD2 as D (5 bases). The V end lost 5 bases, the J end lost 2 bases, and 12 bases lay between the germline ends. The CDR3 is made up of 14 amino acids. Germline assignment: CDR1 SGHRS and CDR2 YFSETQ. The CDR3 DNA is TGCGCCAGCAGGAATATGGAGGACACAGATACGCAGTATTTT. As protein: CASRNMEDTDTQYF. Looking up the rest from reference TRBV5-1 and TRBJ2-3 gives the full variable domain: KAGVTQTPRYLIKTRGQQVTLSCSPISGHRSVSWYQQTPGQGLQFLFEYFSETQRNKGNFPGRFSGRQFSNSRSEMNVSTLELGDSALYLCASRNMEDTDTQYFGPGTRLTVL.

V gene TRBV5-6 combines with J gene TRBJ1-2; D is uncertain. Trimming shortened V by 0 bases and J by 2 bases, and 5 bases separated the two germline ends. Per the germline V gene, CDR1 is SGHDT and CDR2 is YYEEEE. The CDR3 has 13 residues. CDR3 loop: CASSLDRNYGYTF. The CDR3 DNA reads TGTGCCAGCAGCTTGGACAGAAACTATGGCTACACCTTC. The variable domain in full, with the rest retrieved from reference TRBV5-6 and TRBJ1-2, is DAGVTQSPTHLIKTRGQQVTLRCSPKSGHDTVSWYQQALGQGPQFIFQYYEEEERQRGNFPDRFSGHQFPNYSSELNVNALLLGDSALYLCASSLDRNYGYTFGSGTRLTVV.

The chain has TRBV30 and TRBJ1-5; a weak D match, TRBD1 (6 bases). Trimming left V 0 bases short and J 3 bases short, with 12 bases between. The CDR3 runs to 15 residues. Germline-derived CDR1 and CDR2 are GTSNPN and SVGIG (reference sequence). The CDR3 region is CAWSVGQGNNQPQHF. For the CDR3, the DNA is TGTGCCTGGAGTGTAGGGCAGGGGAACAATCAGCCCCAGCATTTT.

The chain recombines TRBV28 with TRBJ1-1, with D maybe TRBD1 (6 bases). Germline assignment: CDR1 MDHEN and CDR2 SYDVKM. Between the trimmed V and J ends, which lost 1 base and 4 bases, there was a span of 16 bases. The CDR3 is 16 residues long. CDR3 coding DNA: TGTGCCAGCAGTTTATCGTCAGGGGCGTTGGGCACTGAAGCTTTCTTT. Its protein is CASSLSSGALGTEAFF.